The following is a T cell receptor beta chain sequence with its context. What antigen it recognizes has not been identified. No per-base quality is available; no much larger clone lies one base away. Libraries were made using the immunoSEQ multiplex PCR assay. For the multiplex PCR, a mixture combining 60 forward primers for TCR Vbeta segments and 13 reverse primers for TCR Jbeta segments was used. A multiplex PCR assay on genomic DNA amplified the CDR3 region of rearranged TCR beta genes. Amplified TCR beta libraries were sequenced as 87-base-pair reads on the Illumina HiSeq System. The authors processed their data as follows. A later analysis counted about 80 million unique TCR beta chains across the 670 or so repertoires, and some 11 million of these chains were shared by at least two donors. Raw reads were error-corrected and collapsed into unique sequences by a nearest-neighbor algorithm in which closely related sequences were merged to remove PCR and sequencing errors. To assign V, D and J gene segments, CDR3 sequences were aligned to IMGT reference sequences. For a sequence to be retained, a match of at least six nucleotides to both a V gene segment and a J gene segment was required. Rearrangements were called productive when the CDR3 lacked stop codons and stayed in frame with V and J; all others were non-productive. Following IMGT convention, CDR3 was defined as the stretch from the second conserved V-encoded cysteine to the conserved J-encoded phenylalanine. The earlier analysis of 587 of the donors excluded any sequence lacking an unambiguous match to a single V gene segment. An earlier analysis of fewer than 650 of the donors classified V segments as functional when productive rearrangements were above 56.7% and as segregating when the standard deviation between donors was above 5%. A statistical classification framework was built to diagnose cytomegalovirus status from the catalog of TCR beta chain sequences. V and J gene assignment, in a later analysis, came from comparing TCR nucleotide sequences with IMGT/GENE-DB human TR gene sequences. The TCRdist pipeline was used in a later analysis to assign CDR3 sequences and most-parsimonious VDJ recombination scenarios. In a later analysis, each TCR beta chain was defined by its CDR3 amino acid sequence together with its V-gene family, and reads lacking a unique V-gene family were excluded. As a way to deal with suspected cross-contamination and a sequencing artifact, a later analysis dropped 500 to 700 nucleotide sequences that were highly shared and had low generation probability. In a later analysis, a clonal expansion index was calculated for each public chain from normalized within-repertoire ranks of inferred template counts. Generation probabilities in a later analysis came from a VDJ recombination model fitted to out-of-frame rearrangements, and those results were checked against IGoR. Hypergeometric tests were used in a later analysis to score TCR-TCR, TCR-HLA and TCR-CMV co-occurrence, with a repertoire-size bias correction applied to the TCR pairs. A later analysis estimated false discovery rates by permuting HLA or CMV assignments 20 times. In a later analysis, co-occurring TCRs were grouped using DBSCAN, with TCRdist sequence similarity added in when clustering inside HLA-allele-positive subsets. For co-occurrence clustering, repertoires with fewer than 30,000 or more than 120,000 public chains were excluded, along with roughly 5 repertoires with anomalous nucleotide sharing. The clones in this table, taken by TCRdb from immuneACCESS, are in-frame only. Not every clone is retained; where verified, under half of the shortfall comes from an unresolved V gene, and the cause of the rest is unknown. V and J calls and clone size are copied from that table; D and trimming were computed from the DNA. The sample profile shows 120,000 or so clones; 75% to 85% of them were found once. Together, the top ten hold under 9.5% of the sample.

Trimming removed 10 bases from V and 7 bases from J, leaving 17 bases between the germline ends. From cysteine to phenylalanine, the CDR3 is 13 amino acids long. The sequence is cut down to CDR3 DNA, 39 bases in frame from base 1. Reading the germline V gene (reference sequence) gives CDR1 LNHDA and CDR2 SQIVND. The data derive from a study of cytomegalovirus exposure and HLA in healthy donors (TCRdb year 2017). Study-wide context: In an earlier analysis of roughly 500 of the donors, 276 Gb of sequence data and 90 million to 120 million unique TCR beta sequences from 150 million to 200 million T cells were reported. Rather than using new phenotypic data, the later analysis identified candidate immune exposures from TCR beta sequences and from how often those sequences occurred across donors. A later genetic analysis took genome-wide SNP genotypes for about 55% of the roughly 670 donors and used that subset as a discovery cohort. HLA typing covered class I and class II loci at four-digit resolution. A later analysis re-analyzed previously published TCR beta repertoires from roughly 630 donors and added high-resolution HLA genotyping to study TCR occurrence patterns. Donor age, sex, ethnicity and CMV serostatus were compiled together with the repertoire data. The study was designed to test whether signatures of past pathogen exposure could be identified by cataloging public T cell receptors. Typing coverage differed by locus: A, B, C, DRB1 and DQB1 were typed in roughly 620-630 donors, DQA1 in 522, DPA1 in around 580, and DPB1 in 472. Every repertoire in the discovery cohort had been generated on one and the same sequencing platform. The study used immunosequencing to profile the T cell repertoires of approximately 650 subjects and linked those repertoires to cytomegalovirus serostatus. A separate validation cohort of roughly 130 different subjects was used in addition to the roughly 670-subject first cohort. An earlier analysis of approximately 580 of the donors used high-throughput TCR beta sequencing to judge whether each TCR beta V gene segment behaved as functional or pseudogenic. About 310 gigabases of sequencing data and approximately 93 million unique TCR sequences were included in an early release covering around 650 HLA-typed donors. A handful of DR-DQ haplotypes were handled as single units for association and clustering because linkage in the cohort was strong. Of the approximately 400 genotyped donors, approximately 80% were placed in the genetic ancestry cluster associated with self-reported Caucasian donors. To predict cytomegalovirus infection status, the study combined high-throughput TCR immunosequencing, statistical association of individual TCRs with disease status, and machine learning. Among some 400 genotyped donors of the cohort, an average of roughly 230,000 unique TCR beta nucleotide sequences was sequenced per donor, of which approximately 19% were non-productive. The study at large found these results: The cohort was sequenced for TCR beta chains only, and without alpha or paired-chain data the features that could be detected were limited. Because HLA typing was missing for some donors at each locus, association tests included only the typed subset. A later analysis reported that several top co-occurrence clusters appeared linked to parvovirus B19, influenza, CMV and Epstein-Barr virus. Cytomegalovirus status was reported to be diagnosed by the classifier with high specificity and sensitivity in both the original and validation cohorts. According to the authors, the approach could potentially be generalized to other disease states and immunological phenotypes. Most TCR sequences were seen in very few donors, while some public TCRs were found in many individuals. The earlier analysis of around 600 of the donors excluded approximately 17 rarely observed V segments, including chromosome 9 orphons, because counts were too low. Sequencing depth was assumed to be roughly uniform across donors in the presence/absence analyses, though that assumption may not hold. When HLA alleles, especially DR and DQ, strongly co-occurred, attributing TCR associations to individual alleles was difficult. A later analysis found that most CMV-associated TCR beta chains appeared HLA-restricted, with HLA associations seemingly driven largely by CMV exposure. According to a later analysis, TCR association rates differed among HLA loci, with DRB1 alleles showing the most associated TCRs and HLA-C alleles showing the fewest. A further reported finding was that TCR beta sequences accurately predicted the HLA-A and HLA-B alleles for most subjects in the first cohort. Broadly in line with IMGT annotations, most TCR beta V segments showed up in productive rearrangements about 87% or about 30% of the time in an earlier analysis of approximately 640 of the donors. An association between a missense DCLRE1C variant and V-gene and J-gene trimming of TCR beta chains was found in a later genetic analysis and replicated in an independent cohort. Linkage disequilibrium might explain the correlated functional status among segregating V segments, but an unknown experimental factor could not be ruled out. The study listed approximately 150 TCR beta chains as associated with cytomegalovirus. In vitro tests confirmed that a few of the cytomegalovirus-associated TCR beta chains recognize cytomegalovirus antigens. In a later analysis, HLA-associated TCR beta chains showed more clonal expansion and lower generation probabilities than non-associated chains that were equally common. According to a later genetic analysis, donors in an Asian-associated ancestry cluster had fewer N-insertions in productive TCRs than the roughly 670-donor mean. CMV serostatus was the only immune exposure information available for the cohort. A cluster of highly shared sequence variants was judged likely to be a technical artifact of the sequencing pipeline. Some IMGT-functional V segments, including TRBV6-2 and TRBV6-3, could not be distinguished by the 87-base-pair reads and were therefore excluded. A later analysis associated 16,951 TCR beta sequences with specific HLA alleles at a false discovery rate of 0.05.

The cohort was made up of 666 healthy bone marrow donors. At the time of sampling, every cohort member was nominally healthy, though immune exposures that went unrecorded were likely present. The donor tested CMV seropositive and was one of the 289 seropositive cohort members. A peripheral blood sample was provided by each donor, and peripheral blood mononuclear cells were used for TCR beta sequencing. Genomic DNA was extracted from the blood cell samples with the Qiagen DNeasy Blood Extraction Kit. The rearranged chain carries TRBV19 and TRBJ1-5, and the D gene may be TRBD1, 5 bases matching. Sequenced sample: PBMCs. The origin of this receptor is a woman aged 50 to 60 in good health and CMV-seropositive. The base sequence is TGTGCCACTGGGGCGGGGGTCCGACAGCCCCAGCATTTT. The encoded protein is CATGAGVRQPQHF.